Following are 2 T cell receptor beta chains from one sample sequenced in a study of shared clonotypes between healthy human individuals. Profiling relied on immunoSEQ multiplex PCR, and the TCRdb table lists in-frame clones only, not all of them. Of around 2,000,000 clones in the sample, approximately 94% were seen once. Naive CD8 cells lacked CD45RO, underwent positive selection for CCR7 and left out terminally differentiated effector memory CD45RA+ cells. The material sequenced was naive CD8+ T cells from PBMCs. The receptors come from a man between 18 and 29 years old in good health. Some clones in this sample may be carry-over from other donors' samples.

The V and J genes are TRBV6-6 and TRBJ1-1; a weak D match, TRBD1 (5 bases). The CDR3 sequence is 15 residues long. V lost 2 bases and J lost 4, with 14 bases in between. The germline gives CDR1 MNHNY, CDR2 SVGAGI (reference sequence). The CDR3: CASSYTQGVGTEAFF. The CDR3 DNA reads as TGTGCCAGCAGTTACACCCAGGGTGTCGGCACTGAAGCTTTCTTT.

The CDR3: CASSRDGKETQYF. CDR3 nucleotide sequence: TGTGCCAGCAGCAGGGACGGGAAAGAGACCCAGTACTTC. The chain couples TRBV5-4 to TRBJ2-5, with D perhaps being TRBD1 or TRBD2 (5 bases each). V lost 4 bases and J lost 3, with 10 bases in between. This CDR3 spans 13 amino acids. Per the germline V gene, CDR1 is SGHNT and CDR2 is YYREEE (reference sequence).